These T cell receptor beta chains were read from a single sample in a study of shared clonotypes between healthy human individuals. The assay was immunoSEQ multiplex PCR, and TCRdb's table has in-frame clones only and misses some. The data hold about 450,000 clones, with roughly 80% observed a single time. The source material was PBMCs. These receptors all come from a woman in her thirties or forties in good health. Some clones in this sample may be carry-over from other donors' samples. CDR3s leave out the opening cysteine and the closing phenylalanine or tryptophan.

j_call: TRBJ1-2
cdr3_length: 12
v_call: TRBV6-5
cdr3_aa: ASSWGQGSGGYT

j_call: TRBJ1-2
cdr3_length: 10
v_call: TRBV6-5
cdr3_aa: ASRTSNYGYT

j_call: TRBJ2-7
cdr3_length: 14
v_call: TRBV5-6
cdr3_aa: ASSRLGFDREYEQY

j_call: TRBJ1-4
cdr3_length: 12
v_call: TRBV9
cdr3_aa: ASSPVGPNEKLF

j_call: TRBJ1-1
cdr3_length: 16
v_call: TRBV7-2
cdr3_aa: ASSLRLLDRGDNTEAF

j_call: TRBJ1-2
cdr3_length: 13
v_call: TRBV28
cdr3_aa: ASSEQGREYYGYT

j_call: TRBJ2-5
cdr3_length: 16
v_call: TRBV15
cdr3_aa: ATSRDLGGLGVQETQY

j_call: TRBJ2-3
cdr3_length: 10
v_call: TRBV4-2
cdr3_aa: ASSQALDTQY

j_call: TRBJ2-2
cdr3_length: 13
v_call: TRBV7-3
cdr3_aa: ASSRGTGVAGELF

j_call: TRBJ2-1
cdr3_length: 12
v_call: TRBV14
cdr3_aa: ASSLAGSYNEQF

j_call: TRBJ2-2
cdr3_length: 15
v_call: TRBV9
cdr3_aa: ASSVGGSKWNTGELF

j_call: TRBJ2-2
cdr3_length: 12
v_call: TRBV11-2
cdr3_aa: ASSLAVNTGELF

j_call: TRBJ2-3
cdr3_length: 11
v_call: TRBV7-9
cdr3_aa: ASSPGVTDTQY

j_call: TRBJ2-5
cdr3_length: 10
v_call: TRBV19
cdr3_aa: ATGPQAETQY

j_call: TRBJ2-7
cdr3_length: 12
v_call: TRBV21-1
cdr3_aa: ASSSEIQGNEQY

j_call: TRBJ2-6
cdr3_length: 13
v_call: TRBV5-5
cdr3_aa: ASSSRASGANVLT

j_call: TRBJ2-5
cdr3_length: 13
v_call: TRBV19
cdr3_aa: ASSGSAGGQETQY

j_call: TRBJ2-1
cdr3_length: 8
v_call: TRBV6-6
cdr3_aa: ASRDNEQF

j_call: TRBJ2-7
cdr3_length: 10
v_call: TRBV18
cdr3_aa: ASSPTTPEQY

j_call: TRBJ2-1
cdr3_length: 15
v_call: TRBV10-3
cdr3_aa: AITGKVRGSSYNEQF

j_call: TRBJ1-3
cdr3_length: 14
v_call: TRBV5-1
cdr3_aa: ASSLDSLSSGNTIY

j_call: TRBJ1-1
cdr3_length: 10
v_call: TRBV29-1
cdr3_aa: SAGGVVTEAF

j_call: TRBJ1-2
cdr3_length: 10
v_call: TRBV7-2
cdr3_aa: SSSFDSYGYT

j_call: TRBJ2-2
cdr3_length: 11
v_call: TRBV30
cdr3_aa: AWSVLRAGELF

j_call: TRBJ2-6
cdr3_length: 13
v_call: TRBV4-3
cdr3_aa: ASSQDPSGANVLT

j_call: TRBJ2-1
cdr3_length: 11
v_call: TRBV7-3
cdr3_aa: ASSLSGNNEQF

j_call: TRBJ1-1
cdr3_length: 10
v_call: TRBV6-1
cdr3_aa: ASRQGSAEAF

j_call: TRBJ2-1
cdr3_length: 14
v_call: TRBV5-1
cdr3_aa: ASSGTTSGDYNEQF

j_call: TRBJ2-5
cdr3_length: 12
v_call: TRBV7-6
cdr3_aa: ASSSQRGGGTQY

j_call: TRBJ2-5
cdr3_length: 11
v_call: TRBV29-1
cdr3_aa: SVVLPGREAQY

j_call: TRBJ2-3
cdr3_length: 14
v_call: TRBV5-6
cdr3_aa: ASSLDDSQAGFTQY

j_call: TRBJ1-5
cdr3_length: 17
v_call: TRBV27
cdr3_aa: ASRAVGRGIESSNQPQH

j_call: TRBJ2-7
cdr3_length: 9
v_call: TRBV5-6
cdr3_aa: ASSLLGQAA

j_call: TRBJ2-3
cdr3_length: 11
v_call: TRBV28
cdr3_aa: ASSFGTRDTQY

j_call: TRBJ1-2
cdr3_length: 12
v_call: TRBV7-2
cdr3_aa: ASSSDRGRGGYT

j_call: TRBJ1-1
cdr3_length: 13
v_call: TRBV7-9
cdr3_aa: ASSSRGAGEEEAF

j_call: TRBJ1-1
cdr3_length: 14
v_call: TRBV28
cdr3_aa: ASSFGRGHMNTEAF

j_call: TRBJ1-2
cdr3_length: 13
v_call: TRBV5-5
cdr3_aa: ASSPAVRGGYGYT

j_call: TRBJ1-5
cdr3_length: 13
v_call: TRBV7-2
cdr3_aa: ASSLGQSFRQPQH

j_call: TRBJ2-1
cdr3_length: 11
v_call: TRBV9
cdr3_aa: ASRAEGDNEQF

j_call: TRBJ1-2
cdr3_length: 12
v_call: TRBV7-9
cdr3_aa: ASSSPGQGFGYT

j_call: TRBJ2-3
cdr3_length: 12
v_call: TRBV11-2
cdr3_aa: ASSTPSKTDTQY

j_call: TRBJ2-1
cdr3_length: 11
v_call: TRBV5-1
cdr3_aa: ASSLMGAGEQF